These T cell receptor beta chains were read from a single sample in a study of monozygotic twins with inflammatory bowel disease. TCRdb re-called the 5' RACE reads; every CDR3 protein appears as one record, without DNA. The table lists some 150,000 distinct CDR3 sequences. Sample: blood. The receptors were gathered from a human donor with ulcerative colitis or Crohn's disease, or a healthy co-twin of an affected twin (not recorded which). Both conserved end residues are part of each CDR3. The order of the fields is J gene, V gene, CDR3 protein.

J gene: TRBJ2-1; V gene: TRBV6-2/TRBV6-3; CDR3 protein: CASSYRLAIVNEQFF
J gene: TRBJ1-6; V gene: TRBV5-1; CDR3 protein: CASAPNSPLHF
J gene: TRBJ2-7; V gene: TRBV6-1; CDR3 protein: CASSTSGRAGGEQYF
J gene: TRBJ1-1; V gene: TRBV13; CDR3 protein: CASSLGTGSSEAFF
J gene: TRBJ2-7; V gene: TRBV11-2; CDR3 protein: CASRLSLGYEQYF
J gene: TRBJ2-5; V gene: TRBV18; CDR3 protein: CASSPAPATQYF
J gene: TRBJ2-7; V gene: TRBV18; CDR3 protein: CASSSGASYEQYF
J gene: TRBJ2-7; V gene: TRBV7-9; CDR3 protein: CASSPFWGVSYEQYF
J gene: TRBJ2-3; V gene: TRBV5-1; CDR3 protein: CASTSPLAGDGDTQYF
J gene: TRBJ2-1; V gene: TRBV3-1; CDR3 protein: CASSSFLRGEQFF
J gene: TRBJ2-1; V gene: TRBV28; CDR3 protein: CASSTVPNEQFF
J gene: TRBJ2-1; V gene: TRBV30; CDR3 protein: CAWGRGTSVYNEQFF
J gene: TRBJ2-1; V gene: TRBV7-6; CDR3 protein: CASSLGNSGRAHGEQFF
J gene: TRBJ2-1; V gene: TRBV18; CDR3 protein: CASSPDWAVGQFF
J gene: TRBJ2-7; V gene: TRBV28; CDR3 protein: CASRDLAGGSYEQYF
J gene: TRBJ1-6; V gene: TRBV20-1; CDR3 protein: CSALGQVPLRALHF
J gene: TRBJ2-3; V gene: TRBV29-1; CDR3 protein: CSTTGLSERRGSIDTQYF
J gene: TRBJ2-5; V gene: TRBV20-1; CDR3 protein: CSARDRDRETQYF
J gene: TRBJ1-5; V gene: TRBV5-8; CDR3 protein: CASSNPTGLSNQPQHF
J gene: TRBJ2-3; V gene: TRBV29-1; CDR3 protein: CSVVAGGPDTQYF
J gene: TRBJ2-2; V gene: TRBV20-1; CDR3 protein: CSASQQGRGTTGELFF
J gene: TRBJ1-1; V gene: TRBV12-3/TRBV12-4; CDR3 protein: CTLKSWNTEAFF
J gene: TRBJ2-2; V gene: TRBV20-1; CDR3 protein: CSAPRLSGGANTGELFF
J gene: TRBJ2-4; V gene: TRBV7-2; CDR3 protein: CASSLAGSAKNMQYF
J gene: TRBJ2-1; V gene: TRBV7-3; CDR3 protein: CASSYSGSSYNEQFF
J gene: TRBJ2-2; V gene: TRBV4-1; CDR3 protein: CASSQEIRITGELFF
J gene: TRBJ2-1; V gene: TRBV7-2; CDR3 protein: CASSLRGTSPNEQFF
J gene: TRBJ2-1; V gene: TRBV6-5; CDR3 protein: CASSPSRVRNEQFF
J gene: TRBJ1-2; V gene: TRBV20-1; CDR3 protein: CSARAAHREDYGYTF
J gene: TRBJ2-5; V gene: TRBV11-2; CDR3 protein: CASSSPGLVDMWSETQYF
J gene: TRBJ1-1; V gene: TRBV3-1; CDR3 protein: CASSHGLGGTEAFF
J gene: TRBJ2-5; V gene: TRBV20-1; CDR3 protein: CSAPGQSQETQYF
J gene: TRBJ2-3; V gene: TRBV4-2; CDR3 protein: CASSQEGLEGPDTQYF
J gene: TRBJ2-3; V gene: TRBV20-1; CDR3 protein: CSAGLAGVLPSTDTQYF
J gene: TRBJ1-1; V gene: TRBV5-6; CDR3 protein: CASSLLDRSDTEAFF
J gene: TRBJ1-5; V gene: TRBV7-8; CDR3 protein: CASSFNPSEGNSNQPQHF
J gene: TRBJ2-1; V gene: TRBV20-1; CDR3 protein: CSAYSLNEQFF
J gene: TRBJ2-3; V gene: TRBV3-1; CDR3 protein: CASNRGFDTQYF
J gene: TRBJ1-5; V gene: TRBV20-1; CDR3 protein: CSALEPGGEYSNQPQHF
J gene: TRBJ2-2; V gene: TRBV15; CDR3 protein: CATSRGVNTGELFF